This T cell receptor beta chain was recorded in a study of T cells after yellow fever vaccination. At the level of the study: Those fractions that held only low numbers of cells were prepared using the SMART-Seq v4 Ultra Low Input RNA kit.

TCRdb redid the calling of the 5' RACE reads with MiXCR, one entry per CDR3 protein. Of more than 300,000 distinct CDR3 sequences listed, around 6.8% were seen once; the top ten hold 15% to 20%. V dropped 3 bases and J dropped 4 bases, with 5 bases sitting between them. Germline V gene data show CDR1 as KGHSY and CDR2 as FQNENV. The CDR3 is 12 residues long. Regarding the study as a whole: Though weaker, the secondary response peaked faster, on day 5 versus 15. Once the booster was given, most primary-vaccination clones reappeared, at 95% to 97% for CD4 and approximately 88% for CD8.

In this sample, this clonotype turned up a few times. No antigen is known for it. Sequences were derived from PBMCs, sampled approximately 47 days after the first yellow fever vaccination. This clonotype was sampled from a young man who received the YFV17D yellow fever vaccine. The genes are TRBV16 and TRBJ2-3, with D unresolved. The CDR3 DNA follows: TGTGCCAGCAGCCACGGAGCAGATACGCAGTATTTT. Protein sequence: CASSHGADTQYF.